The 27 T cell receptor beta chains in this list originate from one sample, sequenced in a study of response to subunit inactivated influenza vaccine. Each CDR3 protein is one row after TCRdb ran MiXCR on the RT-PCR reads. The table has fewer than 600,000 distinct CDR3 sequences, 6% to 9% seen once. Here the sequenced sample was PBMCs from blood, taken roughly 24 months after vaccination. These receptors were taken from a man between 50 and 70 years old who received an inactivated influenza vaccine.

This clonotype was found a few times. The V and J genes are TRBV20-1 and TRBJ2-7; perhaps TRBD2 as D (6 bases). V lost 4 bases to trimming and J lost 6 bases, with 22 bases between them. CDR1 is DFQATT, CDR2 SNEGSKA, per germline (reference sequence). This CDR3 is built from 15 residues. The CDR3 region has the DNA TGCAGTGCTATCGATCCCTTGGGGGGAGCTGGCGAGCAGTACTTC. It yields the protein CSAIDPLGGAGEQYF.

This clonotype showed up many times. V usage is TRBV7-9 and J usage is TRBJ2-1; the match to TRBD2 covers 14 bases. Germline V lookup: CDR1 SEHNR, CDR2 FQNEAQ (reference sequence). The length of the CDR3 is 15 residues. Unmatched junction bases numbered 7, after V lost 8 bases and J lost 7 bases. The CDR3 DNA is TGTGCCAGCGGCACATGGACTAGCGGGAGGAATGAGCAGTTCTTC. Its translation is CASGTWTSGRNEQFF.

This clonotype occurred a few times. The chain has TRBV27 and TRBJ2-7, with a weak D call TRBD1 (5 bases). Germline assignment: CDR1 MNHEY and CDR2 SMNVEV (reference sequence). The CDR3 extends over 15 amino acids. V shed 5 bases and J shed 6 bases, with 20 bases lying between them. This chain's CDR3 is CASSPLGPTDGEQYF. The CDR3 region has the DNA TGTGCCAGCAGTCCCCTTGGGCCGACAGACGGCGAGCAGTACTTC.

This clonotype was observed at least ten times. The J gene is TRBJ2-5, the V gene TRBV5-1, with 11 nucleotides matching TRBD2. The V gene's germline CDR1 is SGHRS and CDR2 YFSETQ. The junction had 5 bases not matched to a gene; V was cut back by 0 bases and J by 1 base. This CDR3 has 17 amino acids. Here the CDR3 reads CASSLALAGGPQETQYF. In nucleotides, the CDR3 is TGCGCCAGCAGCTTGGCTCTAGCGGGAGGACCCCAAGAGACCCAGTACTTC.

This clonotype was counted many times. The DNA of the CDR3 is TGCGCCAGCAGCCCGACCGGGACTATACCCACCGGGGAGCTGTTTTTT. Its translation is CASSPTGTIPTGELFF. This rearrangement joins TRBV5-1 to TRBJ2-2; 7 bases fit TRBD2. The V segment lost 4 bases and the J segment 4 bases; nucleotides outside the gene matches: 10. The CDR3 contains 16 residues. Germline CDR1 is SGHRS and CDR2 is YFSETQ.

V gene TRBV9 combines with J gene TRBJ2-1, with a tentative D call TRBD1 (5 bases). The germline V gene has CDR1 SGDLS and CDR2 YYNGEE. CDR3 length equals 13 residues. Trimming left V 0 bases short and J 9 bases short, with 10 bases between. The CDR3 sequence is CASSVARGSEQFF. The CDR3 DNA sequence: TGTGCCAGCAGCGTAGCTAGGGGCAGTGAGCAGTTCTTC.

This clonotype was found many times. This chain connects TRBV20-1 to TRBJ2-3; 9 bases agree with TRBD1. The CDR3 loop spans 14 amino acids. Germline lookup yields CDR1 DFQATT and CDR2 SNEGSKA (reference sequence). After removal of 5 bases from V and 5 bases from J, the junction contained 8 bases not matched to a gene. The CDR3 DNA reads TGCAGTGCTGTCTCGGGACAGGGATTAGATACGCAGTATTTT. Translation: CSAVSGQGLDTQYF.

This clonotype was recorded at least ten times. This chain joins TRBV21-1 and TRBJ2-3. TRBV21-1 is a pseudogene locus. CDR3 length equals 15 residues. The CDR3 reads CASSNAAGPTDTQYF. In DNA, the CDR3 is TGTGCCAGCAGCAACGCGGCAGGTCCTACAGATACGCAGTATTTT.

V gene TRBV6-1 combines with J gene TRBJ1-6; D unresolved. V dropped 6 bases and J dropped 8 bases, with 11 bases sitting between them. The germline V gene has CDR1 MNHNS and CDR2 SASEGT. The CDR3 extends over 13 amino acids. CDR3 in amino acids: CASRGPMYSPLHF. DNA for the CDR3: TGTGCCAGCAGGGGCCCCATGTATTCACCCCTCCACTTT.

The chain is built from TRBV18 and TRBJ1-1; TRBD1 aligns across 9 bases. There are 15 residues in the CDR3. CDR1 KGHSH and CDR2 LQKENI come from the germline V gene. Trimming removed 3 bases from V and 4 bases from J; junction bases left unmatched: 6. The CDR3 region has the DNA TGTGCCAGCTCACCCACTGACAGGGGGGTCACTGAAGCTTTCTTT. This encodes CASSPTDRGVTEAFF.

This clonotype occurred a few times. The CDR3 sequence is CASSLVVRGPHEQYF. CDR3 DNA sequence: TGTGCCAGCAGCTTAGTAGTTCGAGGACCCCACGAGCAGTACTTC. This chain connects TRBV7-8 to TRBJ2-7; D is unclear. CDR1 and CDR2 from the germline V gene are SGHVS and FQNEAQ. V was shortened by 1 base and J by 5 bases, with 15 bases between the two germline ends. The CDR3 runs to 15 residues.

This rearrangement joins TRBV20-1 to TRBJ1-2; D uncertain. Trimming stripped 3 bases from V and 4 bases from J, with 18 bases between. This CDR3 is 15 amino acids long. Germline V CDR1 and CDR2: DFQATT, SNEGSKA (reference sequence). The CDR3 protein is CSARATQQWGYGYTF. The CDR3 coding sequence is TGCAGTGCTAGGGCTACCCAACAGTGGGGCTATGGCTACACCTTC.

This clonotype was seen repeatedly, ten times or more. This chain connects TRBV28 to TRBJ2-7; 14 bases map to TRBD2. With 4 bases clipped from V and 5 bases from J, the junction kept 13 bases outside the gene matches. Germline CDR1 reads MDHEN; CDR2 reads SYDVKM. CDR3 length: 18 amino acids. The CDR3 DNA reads TGTGCCAGCAGTTCTTTTGGGACTAGCGGGAGTGTAAGAAACGAGCAGTACTTC. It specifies CASSSFGTSGSVRNEQYF.

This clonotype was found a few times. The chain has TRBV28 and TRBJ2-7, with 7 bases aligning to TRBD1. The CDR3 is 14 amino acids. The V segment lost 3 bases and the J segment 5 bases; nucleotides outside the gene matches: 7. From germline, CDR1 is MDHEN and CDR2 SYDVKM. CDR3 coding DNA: TGTGCCAGCAGTTTCGGGCAGGGGGAAGACGAGCAGTACTTC. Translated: CASSFGQGEDEQYF.

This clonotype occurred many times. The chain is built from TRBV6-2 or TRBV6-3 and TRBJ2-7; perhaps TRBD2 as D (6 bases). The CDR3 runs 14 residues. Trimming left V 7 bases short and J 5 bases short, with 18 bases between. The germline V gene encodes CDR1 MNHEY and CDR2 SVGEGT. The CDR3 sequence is CASTLRDSLDEQYF. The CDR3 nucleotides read TGTGCCAGCACCTTACGGGACTCCCTGGACGAGCAGTACTTC.

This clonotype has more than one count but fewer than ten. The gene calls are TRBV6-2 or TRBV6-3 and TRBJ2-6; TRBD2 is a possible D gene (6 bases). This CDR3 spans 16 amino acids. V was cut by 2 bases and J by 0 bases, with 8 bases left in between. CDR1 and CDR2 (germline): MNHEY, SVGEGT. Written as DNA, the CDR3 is TGTGCCAGCAGTTACGAGCGGGCCTCTGGGGCCAACGTCCTGACTTTC. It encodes CASSYERASGANVLTF.

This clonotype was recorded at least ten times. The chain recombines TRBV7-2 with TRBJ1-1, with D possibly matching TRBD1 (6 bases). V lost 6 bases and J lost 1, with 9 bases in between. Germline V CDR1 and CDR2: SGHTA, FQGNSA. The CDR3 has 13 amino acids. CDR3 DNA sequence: TGTGCCAGCAGAGTGACAGGGAACACTGAAGCTTTCTTT. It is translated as CASRVTGNTEAFF.

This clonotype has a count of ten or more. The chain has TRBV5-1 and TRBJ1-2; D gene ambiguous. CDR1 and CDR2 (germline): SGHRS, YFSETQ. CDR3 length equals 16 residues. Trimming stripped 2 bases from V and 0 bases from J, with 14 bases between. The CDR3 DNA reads TGCGCCAGCAGCTTAGGTGACAACTTAGCTAACTATGGCTACACCTTC. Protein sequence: CASSLGDNLANYGYTF.

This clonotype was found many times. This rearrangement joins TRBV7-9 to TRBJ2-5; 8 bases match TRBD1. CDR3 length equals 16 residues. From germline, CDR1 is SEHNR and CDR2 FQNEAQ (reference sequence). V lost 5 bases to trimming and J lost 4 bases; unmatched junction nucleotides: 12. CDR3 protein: CASSPTAGGAGETQYF. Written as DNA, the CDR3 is TGTGCCAGCAGCCCTACCGCAGGGGGCGCAGGAGAGACCCAGTACTTC.

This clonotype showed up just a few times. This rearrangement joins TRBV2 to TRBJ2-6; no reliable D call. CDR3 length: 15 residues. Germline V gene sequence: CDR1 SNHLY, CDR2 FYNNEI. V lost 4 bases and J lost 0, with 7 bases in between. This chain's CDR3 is CASSGRSSGANVLTF. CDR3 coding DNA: TGTGCCAGCAGTGGACGATCCTCTGGGGCCAACGTCCTGACTTTC.

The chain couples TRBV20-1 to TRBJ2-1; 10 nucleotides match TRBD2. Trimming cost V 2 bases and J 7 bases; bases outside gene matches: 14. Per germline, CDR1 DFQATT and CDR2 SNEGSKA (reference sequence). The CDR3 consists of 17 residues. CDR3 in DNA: TGCAGTGCTAGATATCGGGGACTAGCGAGGGGAATAAATGAGCAGTTCTTC. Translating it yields CSARYRGLARGINEQFF.

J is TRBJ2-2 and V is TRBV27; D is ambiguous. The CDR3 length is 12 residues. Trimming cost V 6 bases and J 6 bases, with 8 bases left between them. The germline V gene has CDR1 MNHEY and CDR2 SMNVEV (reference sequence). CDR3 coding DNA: TGTGCCAGCAGCAAAAATTCCGGGGAGCTGTTTTTT. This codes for CASSKNSGELFF.

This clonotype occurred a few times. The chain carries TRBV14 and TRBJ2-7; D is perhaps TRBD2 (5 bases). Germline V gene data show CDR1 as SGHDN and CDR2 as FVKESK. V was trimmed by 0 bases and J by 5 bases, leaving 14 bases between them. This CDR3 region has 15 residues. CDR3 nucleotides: TGTGCCAGCAGCCAAGATTCGGCACCGCGGGACGAGCAGTACTTC. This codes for CASSQDSAPRDEQYF. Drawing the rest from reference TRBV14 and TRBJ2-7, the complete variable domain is EAGVTQFPSHSVIEKGQTVTLRCDPISGHDNLYWYRRVMGKEIKFLLHFVKESKQDESGMPNNRFLAERTGGTYSTLKVQPAELEDSGVYFCASSQDSAPRDEQYFGPGTRLTVT.

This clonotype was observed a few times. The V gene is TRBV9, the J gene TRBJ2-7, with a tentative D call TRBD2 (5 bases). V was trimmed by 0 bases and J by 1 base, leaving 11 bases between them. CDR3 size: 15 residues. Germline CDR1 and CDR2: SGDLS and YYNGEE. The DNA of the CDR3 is TGTGCCAGCAGCGTAGGGAGCGGAGGTTCCTACGAGCAGTACTTC. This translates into CASSVGSGGSYEQYF.

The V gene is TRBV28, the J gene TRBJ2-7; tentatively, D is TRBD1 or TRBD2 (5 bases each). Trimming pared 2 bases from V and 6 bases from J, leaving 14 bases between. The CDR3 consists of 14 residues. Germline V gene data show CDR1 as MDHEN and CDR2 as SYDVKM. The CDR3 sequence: CASSLRDHKGEQYF. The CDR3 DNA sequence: TGTGCCAGCAGTTTAAGGGACCATAAAGGCGAGCAGTACTTC.

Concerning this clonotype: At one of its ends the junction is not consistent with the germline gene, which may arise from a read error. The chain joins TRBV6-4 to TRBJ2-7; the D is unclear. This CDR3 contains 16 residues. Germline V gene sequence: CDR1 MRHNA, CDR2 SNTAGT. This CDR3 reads CASGDSSGQSSYEQYF. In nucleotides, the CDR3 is TGTGCCAGCGGTGACTCGTCAGGTCAAAGCTCCTACGAGCAGTACTTC.

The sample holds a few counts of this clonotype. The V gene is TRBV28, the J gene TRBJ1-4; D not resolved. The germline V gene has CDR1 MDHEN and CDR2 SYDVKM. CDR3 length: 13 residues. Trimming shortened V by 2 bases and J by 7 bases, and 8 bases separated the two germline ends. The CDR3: CASSLKGREKLFF. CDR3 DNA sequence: TGTGCCAGCAGTTTAAAAGGGCGTGAAAAACTGTTTTTT.